The rows below give T cell receptor beta chains drawn from one sample of a study of shared clonotypes between healthy human individuals. Generated by immunoSEQ multiplex PCR, the TCRdb table keeps only in-frame clones and is missing some. The sample holds about 2.4 million clones, 93% seen once. Sequences were obtained from naive CD4+ T cells from PBMCs. The receptors shown here come from a young man in good health. Some clones in this sample may be carry-over from other donors' samples. CDR3s include the opening cysteine and the closing phenylalanine or tryptophan. A D gene is named only where the DNA matches it firmly. Only part of the rows carry a size: once, few, many, or a class if the clone is expanded.

V gene,D gene,clone size,J gene,CDR3 protein,CDR3 DNA
TRBV7-2,NA,NA,TRBJ1-1,CASSWGVVTEAFF,TGTGCCAGCAGCTGGGGGGTCGTGACTGAAGCTTTCTTT
TRBV7-9,NA,NA,TRBJ1-2,CASSRGTQKYYGYTF,TGTGCCAGCAGCCGGGGGACGCAGAAGTACTATGGCTACACCTTC
TRBV6-1,NA,NA,TRBJ1-5,CASSEPVGQPQHF,TGTGCCAGCAGTGAACCCGTCGGTCAGCCCCAGCATTTT
TRBV4-3,TRBD1,NA,TRBJ1-5,CASSQYRGPQPQHF,TGCGCCAGCAGCCAGTACAGGGGGCCTCAGCCCCAGCATTTT
TRBV9,NA,NA,TRBJ2-2,CASSVTGNTGELFF,TGTGCCAGCAGCGTGACGGGCAACACCGGGGAGCTGTTTTTT
TRBV10-3,NA,NA,TRBJ1-4,CAISGNDEKLFF,TGTGCCATCAGTGGGAACGATGAAAAACTGTTTTTT
TRBV4-1,TRBD2,NA,TRBJ2-1,CASSLRLAGGSYNEQFF,TGCGCCAGCAGCCTCCGACTAGCGGGAGGCTCCTACAATGAGCAGTTCTTC
TRBV9,TRBD2,NA,TRBJ2-7,CASSDDREGYEQYF,TGTGCCAGCAGTGATGACCGGGAGGGTTACGAGCAGTACTTC
TRBV28,NA,few,TRBJ1-5,CATHRTVNQPQHF,TGTGCCACACATCGGACAGTCAATCAGCCCCAGCATTTT
TRBV11-3,NA,once,TRBJ2-2,CASSARVIGELFF,TGTGCCAGCAGCGCCAGGGTGATCGGGGAGCTGTTTTTT
TRBV5-1,NA,NA,TRBJ1-3,CASSPRGVSGNTIYF,TGCGCCAGCAGTCCTCGGGGGGTGTCTGGAAACACCATATATTTT
TRBV10-3,TRBD1,few,TRBJ1-1,CAIRSGTGDGTEAFF,TGTGCCATCAGATCCGGGACAGGGGATGGAACTGAAGCTTTCTTT
TRBV7-3,TRBD2,once,TRBJ2-1,CASSPGLAGNNEQFF,TGTGCCAGCAGCCCCGGGCTAGCGGGCAACAATGAGCAGTTCTTC
TRBV7-3,NA,NA,TRBJ2-1,CASSPTGSLGSEQFF,TGTGCCAGCAGCCCCACTGGGTCCCTTGGGAGTGAGCAGTTCTTC
TRBV18,NA,NA,TRBJ2-7,CASSPSAGRSYEQYF,TGTGCCAGCTCACCATCGGCAGGTCGCTCCTACGAGCAGTACTTC
TRBV18,NA,NA,TRBJ2-5,CASSPPDRVLSETQYF,TGTGCCAGCTCACCACCCGACCGAGTTTTATCAGAGACCCAGTACTTC
TRBV6-5,NA,once,TRBJ2-2,CASSRGGAGELFF,TGTGCCAGCAGCCGTGGAGGGGCCGGGGAGCTGTTTTTT
TRBV12-5,NA,NA,TRBJ2-3,CASGRATDTQYF,TGTGCTAGTGGCCGAGCAACGGATACGCAGTATTTT
TRBV7-9,NA,NA,TRBJ1-1,CASSFGGMNTEAFF,TGTGCCAGCAGCTTCGGGGGCATGAACACTGAAGCTTTCTTT
TRBV7-9,NA,NA,TRBJ2-2,CASRAYTPEGTGELFF,TGTGCCAGCAGGGCCTACACACCGGAGGGCACCGGGGAGCTGTTTTTT
TRBV9,NA,NA,TRBJ1-2,CASSEDWDNYGYTF,TGTGCCAGCAGCGAGGACTGGGATAACTATGGCTACACCTTC
TRBV18,TRBD1,NA,TRBJ1-4,CASSPNPGTASATNEKLFF,TGTGCCAGCTCACCAAATCCCGGGACAGCAAGTGCAACTAATGAAAAACTGTTTTTT
TRBV7-8,NA,NA,TRBJ2-7,CASSLANLPTSRISYEQYF,TGTGCCAGCAGCTTAGCAAACCTACCAACTAGCCGTATTTCCTACGAGCAGTACTTC
TRBV11-2,NA,NA,TRBJ2-7,CASSLATGSYEQYF,TGTGCCAGCAGCTTAGCCACAGGCTCCTACGAGCAGTACTTC
TRBV30,NA,NA,TRBJ1-1,CAWSYSHLNTEAFF,TGTGCCTGGAGTTACAGCCATTTAAACACTGAAGCTTTCTTT